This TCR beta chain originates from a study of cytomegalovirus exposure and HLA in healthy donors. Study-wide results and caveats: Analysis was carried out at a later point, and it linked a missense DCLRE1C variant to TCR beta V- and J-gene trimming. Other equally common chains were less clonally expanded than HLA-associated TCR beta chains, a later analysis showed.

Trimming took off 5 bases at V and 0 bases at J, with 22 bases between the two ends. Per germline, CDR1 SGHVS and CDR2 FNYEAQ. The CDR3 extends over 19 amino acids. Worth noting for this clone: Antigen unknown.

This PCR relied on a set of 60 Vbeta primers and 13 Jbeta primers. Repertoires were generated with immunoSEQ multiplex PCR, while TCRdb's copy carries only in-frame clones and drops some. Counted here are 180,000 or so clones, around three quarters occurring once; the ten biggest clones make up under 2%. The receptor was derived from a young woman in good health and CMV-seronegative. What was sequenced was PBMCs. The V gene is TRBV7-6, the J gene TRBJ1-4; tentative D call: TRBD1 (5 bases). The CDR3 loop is CASSPNKWGRGSTNEKLFF. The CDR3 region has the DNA TGTGCCAGCAGCCCCAACAAGTGGGGGAGGGGATCAACTAATGAAAAACTGTTTTTT.